The TCR beta chain under discussion was sequenced for a study of blood T cell repertoires in COVID-19 (TCRdb year 2020). For context, the study as a whole: The collaborator samples originated in the United States, Italy and Spain and spanned the acute and convalescent phases of COVID-19. Where available, HLA class I and class II types were obtained from metadata supplied by the sample provider rather than from assay-based typing. The samples were drawn from the first 160 participants of the ongoing ImmuneRACE study and from over 950 subjects provided by 6 global collaborators. Deeply sampled blood TCRbeta repertoires from subjects exposed to, actively infected with, or recovered from COVID-19 were included in the dataset. The sample metadata nearly always contained a de-identified subject ID, COVID-19 status, age in years and sex. The repertoires were released in a freely available public database meant as a resource for research on the immune response to SARS-CoV-2. The material from the prospective study consisted of cDNA or gDNA derived from T cells, B-cell-depleted T cells, or PBMCs. Results and caveats for the whole study, not just this receptor: How much clinical and demographic metadata was included differed by source and by participant, and the metadata was provided uncurated.

The collaborating institutions used their own protocols to collect whole blood in K2EDTA tubes. For TCRbeta analysis, collaborator samples were shipped as frozen whole blood, as isolated PBMCs, or as DNA extracted from either sample type. The germline V gene supplies CDR1 SGHTA and CDR2 FQGNSA. V sheds 4 bases and J sheds 0 bases, leaving 16 bases between their ends. Including the terminal cysteine and phenylalanine, the CDR3 comprises 18 residues. CDR3 DNA is the only sequence kept; it has 54 bases, read in frame from the first base. TCRbeta CDR3 regions were amplified from genomic DNA by means of the immunoSEQ Assay, a bias-controlled multiplex PCR. In the original analysis: Nucleated cell counts per sample were estimated from amplification of reference gene primers within the assay. To quantify the absolute abundance of each unique TCRbeta CDR3 rearrangement, sequence reads were collapsed and filtered. For each sample, productive Simpson clonality was calculated as the square root of Simpson's diversity index over productive rearrangements. What TCRdb holds here is the immuneACCESS table cut down to in-frame rearrangements. Part of the clones is not present; checked against another copy, under half of the missing clones reflect an unresolved V gene, and the others are unexplained. Clonal size and the V and J genes are those of that table, whereas D and trimming came from the DNA. For this sample there are 150,000 to 200,000 clones; 65% to 85% appear just once. Clones ranked in the top ten supply under 5.5% of the sample.

This clone was observed a single time. Its antigen is currently not known. No much larger clone is present one base from it, and per-base qualities are unavailable. The V gene is TRBV7-2 and the J gene is TRBJ2-6; perhaps TRBD2 is the D gene, with 6 bases matching. The clonotype comes from a woman aged 25 to 39 with acute or convalescent COVID-19. Sequencing was done on a sample of peripheral blood. The base sequence is TGTGCCAGCAGCTCACGCCGCCAGGGACTCTCTGGGGCCAACGTCCTGACTTTC. Its translation reads: CASSSRRQGLSGANVLTF.